This TCR beta chain was observed in a study of blood T cell repertoires in COVID-19. Across the study: Specimens from acute and convalescent COVID-19 originated in the United States, Italy and Spain.

Germline CDR1 reads SGDLS; CDR2 reads YYNGEE. The CDR3 sequence is 15 residues long. The V and J ends lost 2 bases and 7 bases, in that order; junction bases with no gene match: 9. The assay was immunoSEQ multiplex PCR, and TCRdb's table has in-frame clones only and misses some. Of 650,000 to 800,000 clones in the sample, about 87% were seen once. The chain carries TRBV9 and TRBJ2-7; 10 bases agree with TRBD2. The TCR comes from a woman aged 18-30 years with acute or convalescent COVID-19. The material sequenced was peripheral blood. The CDR3 protein is CASSVAAGGPGEQYF. The CDR3 DNA is TGTGCCAGCAGCGTGGCAGCGGGGGGGCCGGGGGAGCAGTACTTC.